This T cell receptor beta chain was sequenced in a study of cytomegalovirus exposure and HLA in healthy donors. Study results and caveats: Cytomegalovirus status was reportedly diagnosed by the classifier with high sensitivity and specificity.

Germline trimming cut 1 base from V and 9 bases from J; bases unmatched to any gene: 10. The germline V gene has CDR1 SGDLS and CDR2 YYNGEE. The CDR3 contains 16 residues. On this clone itself: Its cognate antigen is unknown.

This PCR relied on a set of 60 Vbeta primers and 13 Jbeta primers. Assay: immunoSEQ multiplex PCR; the TCRdb copy retains only in-frame clones and omits some. The repertoire has around 180,000 clones, around three quarters of them found once; the top ten carry around 5.7%. The V and J genes are TRBV9 and TRBJ2-5; TRBD1 matches at 12 bases. Source material: PBMCs. The clonotype originates from a man aged 40-50 years in good health and CMV-seronegative. The CDR3 sequence: CASSVNSRGDRGPQYF. As DNA, the CDR3 is TGTGCCAGCAGCGTAAATAGCCGGGGGGACAGGGGGCCCCAGTACTTC.